This entry lists 26 T cell receptor beta chains sequenced from one sample in a study of T cell clones after liver transplantation. The table came from immunoSEQ multiplex PCR; TCRdb's copy has only in-frame clones and leaves some out. The sample lists approximately 75,000 clones, about 80% occurring once. The sample was CD4+ T cells from blood, taken 12 months after liver transplant. The receptors were gathered from a human patient who received a liver transplant. Some T cells may be supplied by the graft donor.

This clone has only one observation. The rearrangement joins TRBV7-9 to TRBJ1-2; maybe TRBD1 (5 bases). This CDR3 spans 12 amino acids. Trimming removed 7 bases at V and 4 bases at J, with 10 bases between. Per the germline V gene, CDR1 is SEHNR and CDR2 is FQNEAQ (reference sequence). In DNA, the CDR3 is TGTGCCAGCACCGGGGGTAGCTATGGCTACACCTTC. Protein: CASTGGSYGYTF.

In its sample, this clone was seen a few times. The chain is built from TRBV5-4 and TRBJ2-3; 8 bases align to TRBD2. Germline CDR1 reads SGHNT; CDR2 reads YYREEE (reference sequence). This CDR3 is 14 amino acids long. V shed 3 bases, J shed 1 base, and the junction held 1 base outside the gene matches. The CDR3 DNA reads as TGTGCCAGCAGCTCGGGAGGGGGCACAGATACGCAGTATTTT. Translating it yields CASSSGGGTDTQYF.

The chain uses TRBV30 and TRBJ1-3; unclear D gene. This CDR3 has 12 residues. V gave up 4 bases and J gave up 2 bases, with 6 bases separating them. Germline loops: CDR1 GTSNPN, CDR2 SVGIG (reference sequence). This chain's CDR3 is CAWNVAGNTIYF. The CDR3 coding sequence is TGTGCCTGGAATGTCGCTGGAAACACCATATATTTT.

The rearrangement links TRBV19 to TRBJ1-5; D gene unclear. The CDR3 is 17 amino acids. The V end was cut by 2 bases, the J end by 4 bases, with 18 bases between. Germline CDR1 and CDR2: LNHDA and SQIVND (reference sequence). CDR3 amino acids: CASSIKWAILENQPQHF. The DNA for the CDR3 is TGTGCCAGTAGTATAAAATGGGCCATTTTAGAGAATCAGCCCCAGCATTTT.

The chain carries TRBV6-5 and TRBJ1-2; D is unresolved. Germline V lookup: CDR1 MNHEY, CDR2 SVGAGI. The CDR3 extends over 15 amino acids. With 2 bases removed from V and 2 bases from J, the gap between germline ends came to 12 bases. CDR3 sequence: CASSYRALGNYGYTF. The CDR3 DNA sequence: TGTGCCAGCAGTTACCGGGCCTTAGGAAACTATGGCTACACCTTC.

This clone was picked up a small number of times. The V gene is TRBV5-6, the J gene TRBJ2-7, with D perhaps TRBD1 or TRBD2 (5 bases each). V lost 1 base and J lost 3, with 11 bases in between. Germline-derived CDR1 and CDR2 are SGHDT and YYEEEE. The CDR3 is 14 amino acids. DNA of the CDR3: TGTGCCAGCAGCTTGCTGGGGGTGAACTACGAGCAGTACTTC. Residues: CASSLLGVNYEQYF.

This clone has more than one count but fewer than ten. CDR3 in DNA: TGTGCCACCCTGATCGCGGTCACTGAAGCTTTCTTT. Its protein is CATLIAVTEAFF. The J gene is TRBJ1-1, the V gene TRBV28; D unclear. There are 12 residues in the CDR3. Trimming shortened V by 10 bases and J by 4 bases, and 13 bases separated the two germline ends. Germline CDR1 and CDR2: MDHEN and SYDVKM.

This chain uses TRBV18 with TRBJ1-1; D might be TRBD1 (5 bases). The V and J ends lost 8 bases and 1 base respectively, with 14 bases between them. The germline V gene encodes CDR1 KGHSH and CDR2 LQKENI. CDR3 length: 14 amino acids. CDR3 sequence (DNA): TGTGCCAGCACGAGGGACTCCTGGAACACTGAAGCTTTCTTT. Translation: CASTRDSWNTEAFF.

The rearrangement joins TRBV11-2 to TRBJ2-1, with 8 bases lining up with TRBD2. The V gene's germline CDR1 is SGHAT and CDR2 FQNNGV. With 5 bases clipped from V and 7 bases from J, the junction kept 13 bases outside the gene matches. The CDR3 sequence is 16 residues long. CDR3 coding DNA: TGTGCCAGCAGCCCCCTGAGGGGCGGGAGGAAGAATGAGCAGTTCTTC. It translates to CASSPLRGGRKNEQFF.

J is TRBJ2-7 and V is TRBV28, with 9 bases lining up with TRBD2. The J segment lost 0 bases and the V segment lost 6 bases, leaving 6 bases of the junction unmatched. Germline values: CDR1 MDHEN, CDR2 SYDVKM. The CDR3 totals 15 residues. CDR3 nucleotides: TGTGCCAGCAGCCCAAGAGCGGGAGGCTCCTACGAGCAGTACTTC. As protein: CASSPRAGGSYEQYF.

The V and J genes are TRBV5-1 and TRBJ1-4; 9 nucleotides match TRBD1. V was clipped by 4 bases and J by 8 bases; unmatched bases: 3. CDR1 and CDR2 (germline): SGHRS, YFSETQ. This CDR3 has 13 residues. CDR3: CASSPGQGEKLFF. CDR3 sequence (DNA): TGCGCCAGCAGCCCCGGACAGGGGGAAAAACTGTTTTTT.

This sequence joins TRBV6-1 and TRBJ2-5; no reliable D call. The J call may be incorrect, as the DNA end agrees better with TRBJ2-7. Looked up from germline, CDR1 is MNHNS and CDR2 is SASEGT. This CDR3 has 15 amino acids. The DNA of the CDR3 is TGTGCCAGCAGTGAATCTCACATTTCGATCTACGAGCAGTACTTC. Translating gives CASSESHISIYEQYF.

This clone was detected once. V usage is TRBV6-5 and J usage is TRBJ2-5, with no clear D. The CDR3 loop spans 15 amino acids. The V end was cut by 2 bases, the J end by 0 bases, with 10 bases between. Germline CDR1 MNHEY, CDR2 SVGAGI. In DNA form, the CDR3 reads TGTGCCAGCAGTTACCGAGACGGCAACCAAGAGACCCAGTACTTC. Translated, it gives CASSYRDGNQETQYF.

The chain recombines TRBV5-4 with TRBJ1-1; 8 bases match TRBD1. The ends lost 4 bases at V and 0 bases at J; junction bases unmatched: 2. CDR3 size: 14 residues. Germline V CDR1 and CDR2: SGHNT, YYREEE (reference sequence). The CDR3 nucleotides read TGTGCCAGCAGCCCGGGACAGGTGAACACTGAAGCTTTCTTT. Translated, it gives CASSPGQVNTEAFF.

The CDR3 here is CASSSWTVSSGNTIYF. The DNA of the CDR3 is TGTGCCAGCAGCTCATGGACCGTGAGCTCTGGAAACACCATATATTTT. The chain uses TRBV7-6 and TRBJ1-3; D is ambiguous. The CDR3 contains 16 residues. The V gene lost 4 bases and the J gene lost 0 bases, with 13 bases spanning the gap. The V gene's germline CDR1 is SGHVS and CDR2 FNYEAQ.

V usage is TRBV19 and J usage is TRBJ1-3; TRBD1 is a possible D gene (5 bases). The CDR3 covers 15 residues. V lost 2 bases to trimming and J lost 0 bases, with 8 bases between them. Germline-derived CDR1 and CDR2 are LNHDA and SQIVND (reference sequence). The CDR3: CASSIRQSSGNTIYF. CDR3 DNA: TGTGCCAGTAGTATACGACAGAGCTCTGGAAACACCATATATTTT.

This chain joins TRBV28 and TRBJ1-5; D uncertain. Germline V CDR1 and CDR2: MDHEN, SYDVKM. CDR3 length: 13 residues. The V and J ends lost 8 bases and 2 bases respectively, with 10 bases between them. CDR3 nucleotides: TGTGCCAGCCTTCCAGGTGGCAATCAGCCCCAGCATTTT. Encoded protein: CASLPGGNQPQHF.

CDR3 sequence: CASSLLGMGRDETQYF. Here the CDR3 DNA reads TGCGCCAGCAGCTTGCTGGGGATGGGGCGGGATGAGACCCAGTACTTC. The chain joins TRBV5-1 to TRBJ2-5, with D perhaps matching TRBD2 (6 bases). V was pared by 1 base and J by 5 bases, with 18 bases between. Germline lookup yields CDR1 SGHRS and CDR2 YFSETQ. The CDR3 is 16 amino acids.

This clone came up once. V usage is TRBV28 and J usage is TRBJ1-3; D may be TRBD1 (5 bases). Germline V gene lookup returns CDR1 MDHEN and CDR2 SYDVKM. The CDR3 has 21 amino acids. The V and J ends lost 1 base and 2 bases respectively, with 27 bases between them. The CDR3 DNA is TGTGCCAGCAGTTTATTGCGAGACAGAACCCACCTAAGAACTACTGGAAACACCATATATTTT. This sequence encodes CASSLLRDRTHLRTTGNTIYF.

CDR3 region: CASSRTGMTDTQYF. The CDR3 coding sequence is TGTGCCAGCTCACGGACAGGGATGACAGATACGCAGTATTTT. This chain joins TRBV18 and TRBJ2-3, with 8 bases fitting TRBD1. V was pared by 4 bases and J by 3 bases, with 3 bases of the junction left unmatched. The CDR3 runs 14 residues. Per germline, CDR1 KGHSH and CDR2 LQKENI.

The chain joins TRBV4-2 to TRBJ1-5; D is undetermined. V lost 0 bases, J lost 4 bases, and 16 bases lay in between. The CDR3 runs to 17 residues. Germline V CDR1 and CDR2: LGHNA, YNFKEQ. The CDR3 region is CASSQDPGPVTNQPQHF. The CDR3 nucleotides read TGTGCCAGCAGCCAAGATCCGGGTCCGGTTACGAATCAGCCCCAGCATTTT.

CDR3 amino acids: CSVGWGNTIYF. The CDR3 DNA follows: TGCAGCGTTGGGTGGGGAAACACCATATATTTT. The chain links TRBV29-1 to TRBJ1-3; D is undetermined. With 4 bases removed from V and 4 bases from J, the gap between germline ends came to 5 bases. From germline, CDR1 is SQVTM and CDR2 ANQGSEA. CDR3 length: 11 amino acids.

The chain links TRBV5-1 to TRBJ2-7, with a tentative D call TRBD1 (6 bases). This CDR3 is built from 14 residues. CDR1 SGHRS and CDR2 YFSETQ come from the germline V gene. The V and J ends lost 4 bases and 5 bases respectively, with 16 bases between them. The CDR3 region is CASSIGQWSDEQYF. The CDR3, as DNA: TGCGCCAGCAGCATCGGACAGTGGTCAGACGAGCAGTACTTC.

This chain uses TRBV28 with TRBJ1-1; 7 bases map to TRBD1. Unmatched junction bases numbered 13, after V lost 3 bases and J lost 0 bases. The length of the CDR3 is 18 residues. Germline values: CDR1 MDHEN, CDR2 SYDVKM. This CDR3 reads CASSFGKGDRRMNTEAFF. In nucleotides, the CDR3 is TGTGCCAGCAGTTTTGGTAAGGGGGACAGAAGAATGAACACTGAAGCTTTCTTT.

The V call is TRBV18, the J call TRBJ1-3; tentatively, D is TRBD1 (6 bases). The germline V gene has CDR1 KGHSH and CDR2 LQKENI. This CDR3 is built from 19 residues. Trimming took 4 bases from V and 4 from J, leaving 26 bases between them. As DNA, the CDR3 is TGTGCCAGCTCACTAACTCCCTCCACCACAGGGACCGTCGGAAACACCATATATTTT. Protein product: CASSLTPSTTGTVGNTIYF.

V is TRBV11-1 and J is TRBJ2-1; no reliable D call. The CDR3 spans 15 residues. V was shortened by 4 bases and J by 0 bases, with 10 bases between the two germline ends. Per germline, CDR1 SGHAT and CDR2 FQDESV (reference sequence). CDR3 region: CASSSNPSSYNEQFF. The CDR3 DNA sequence: TGTGCCAGCAGCTCGAATCCTAGCTCCTACAATGAGCAGTTCTTC.